The present entry profiles one T cell receptor (beta chain) with its context. The antigen remains unidentified. Generated by immunoSEQ multiplex PCR, the TCRdb table keeps only in-frame clones and is missing some. This table has approximately 59,000 clones, 88% appearing once. This entry comes from a study of OX40 agonist ivuxolimab in advanced cancers. Across the whole study: Dose-escalation patients' cancers were hepatocellular carcinoma, melanoma, renal cell or head and neck cancer. The study, taken as a whole, reports: Clonal expansion from baseline to week 6 occurred in both CD4+ and CD8+ T cells. The study found that CD8+ T cells averaged more expanded clones than CD4+.

The ends were cut back, 2 bases at V and 9 bases at J, with 9 bases in the middle. This CDR3 comprises 12 residues. Germline CDR1 reads SGHNT; CDR2 reads YYREEE (reference sequence). This chain connects TRBV5-4 to TRBJ2-1; no firm D call. Sample: CD4+ or CD8+ T cells sorted from blood, taken in a trial of the OX40 agonist ivuxolimab. The sequence derives from an adult with an advanced solid tumor such as melanoma, head and neck, liver or kidney cancer. The CDR3 protein is CASSLNVGEQFF. The CDR3 nucleotides read TGTGCCAGCAGCTTAAATGTCGGTGAGCAGTTCTTC.